Described below is a single TCR beta chain sequence and its context. What it recognizes is unknown. This entry is derived from a study of cytomegalovirus exposure and HLA in healthy donors. Study in general: An early release of data contained about 85 million unique TCRs, which came from HLA-typed donors. Study-level results: In a later analysis, a missense DCLRE1C variant was linked to TCR beta V- and J-gene trimming. Rare TCR sequences dominated, though some public TCRs recurred in many donors.

The PCR contained 60 Vbeta and 13 Jbeta primers. Profiling relied on immunoSEQ multiplex PCR, and the TCRdb table lists in-frame clones only, not all of them. The sample lists more than 95,000 clones, 80% occurring once. Germline CDR1 and CDR2: LNHDA and SQIVND (reference sequence). CDR3 length: 13 amino acids. V was cut by 6 bases and J by 1 base, with 9 bases left in between. The V gene is TRBV19, the J gene TRBJ1-2; D remains ambiguous. The TCR was taken from a female donor in good health and CMV-seronegative. The source material was PBMCs. CDR3 coding DNA: TGTGCCAGTAGCGAGGGCCTTAACTATGGCTACACCTTC. Amino acid sequence: CASSEGLNYGYTF.